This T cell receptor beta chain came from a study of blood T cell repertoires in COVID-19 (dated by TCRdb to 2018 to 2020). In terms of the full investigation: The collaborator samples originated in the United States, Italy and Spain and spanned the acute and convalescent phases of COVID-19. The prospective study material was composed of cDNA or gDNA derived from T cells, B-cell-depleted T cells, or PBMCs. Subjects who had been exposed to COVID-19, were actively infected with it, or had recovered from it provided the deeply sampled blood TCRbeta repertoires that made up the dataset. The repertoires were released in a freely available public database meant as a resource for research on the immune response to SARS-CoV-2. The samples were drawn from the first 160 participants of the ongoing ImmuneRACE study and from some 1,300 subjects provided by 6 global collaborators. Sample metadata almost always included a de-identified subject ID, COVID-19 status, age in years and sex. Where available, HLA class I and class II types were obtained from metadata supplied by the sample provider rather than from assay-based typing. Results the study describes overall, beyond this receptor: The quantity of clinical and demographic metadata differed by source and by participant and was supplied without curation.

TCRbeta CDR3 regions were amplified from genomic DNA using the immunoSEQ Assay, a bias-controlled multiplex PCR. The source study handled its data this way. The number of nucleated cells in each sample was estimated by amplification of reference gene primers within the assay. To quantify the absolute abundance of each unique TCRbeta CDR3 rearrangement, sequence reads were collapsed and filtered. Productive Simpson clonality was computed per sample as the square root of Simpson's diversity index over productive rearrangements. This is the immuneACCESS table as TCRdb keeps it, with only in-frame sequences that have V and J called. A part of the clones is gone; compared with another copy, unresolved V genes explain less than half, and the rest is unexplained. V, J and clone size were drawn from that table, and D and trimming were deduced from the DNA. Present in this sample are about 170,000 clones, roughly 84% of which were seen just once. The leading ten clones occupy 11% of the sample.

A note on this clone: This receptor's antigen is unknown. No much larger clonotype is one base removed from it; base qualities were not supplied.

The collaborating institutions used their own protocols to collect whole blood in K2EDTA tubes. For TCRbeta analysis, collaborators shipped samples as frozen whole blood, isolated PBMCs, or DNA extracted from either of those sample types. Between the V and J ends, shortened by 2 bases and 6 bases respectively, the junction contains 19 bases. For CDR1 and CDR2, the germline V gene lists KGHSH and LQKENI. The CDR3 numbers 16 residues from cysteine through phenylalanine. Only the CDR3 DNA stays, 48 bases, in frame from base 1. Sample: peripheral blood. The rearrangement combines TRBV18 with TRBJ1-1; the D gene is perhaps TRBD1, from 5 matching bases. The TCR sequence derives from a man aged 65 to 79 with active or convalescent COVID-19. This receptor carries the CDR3 CASSPMGSGGLSEAFF. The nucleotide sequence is TGTGCCAGCTCACCAATGGGGTCCGGGGGTTTGTCTGAAGCTTTCTTT.